Below, one T cell receptor (beta chain) is given with its context. The antigen is unknown. The length of the CDR3 is 13 residues. Germline CDR1 is DFQATT and CDR2 is SNEGSKA (reference sequence). From the 5' RACE reads, TCRdb lists one entry per CDR3 protein and no DNA. The listing records approximately 110,000 distinct CDR3 sequences. The sample is drawn from a study of T cells expressing NK-cell markers. In the study overall: Each TCR beta repertoire originated in sorted T cells that were CD3+CD56+NKG2C+, CD3+CD56+NKG2C- or CD3+CD56-NKG2C+. Study-wide findings and caveats: One observes that, in several donors, these clonotypes were also the leading ones within the CD3+CD56-NKG2C+ fraction.

Source material: blood T cells: a sorted CD56 or NKG2C T cell subset, CD4+ or CD8+ T cells, or bulk PBMC T cells (not recorded which). This TCR was recovered from a woman aged 18 to 75 in good health. The chain joins TRBV20-1 to TRBJ2-1; the D call of TRBD2 rests on TCRdb alone, since no DNA is present to check it. The CDR3 loop is CSEGGRRRNEQFF.